This T cell receptor beta chain was captured by sequencing in a study of blood T cell repertoires in COVID-19. Study information: Sources were T cells, B-cell-depleted T cells, or PBMCs; the material itself was cDNA or gDNA.

Enrolled during active infection, Seattle patients were then followed longitudinally. Sequencing used immunoSEQ multiplex PCR; TCRdb keeps in-frame clones, though not all of them. Of around 300,000 clones in the sample, about 90% were seen once. J lost 4 bases, V lost 4 bases, and 11 bases had no gene match. Germline V gene sequence: CDR1 MDHEN, CDR2 SYDVKM. This CDR3 region has 17 residues. Sequencing was performed on peripheral blood. The rearrangement links TRBV28 to TRBJ1-3; 9 bases match TRBD1. The sequence derives from a young woman with COVID-19, enrolled during active disease. The CDR3 sequence is CASSSPGQGGSGNTIYF. The CDR3 DNA sequence: TGTGCCAGCAGTTCCCCGGGACAGGGAGGTTCCGGAAACACCATATATTTT.